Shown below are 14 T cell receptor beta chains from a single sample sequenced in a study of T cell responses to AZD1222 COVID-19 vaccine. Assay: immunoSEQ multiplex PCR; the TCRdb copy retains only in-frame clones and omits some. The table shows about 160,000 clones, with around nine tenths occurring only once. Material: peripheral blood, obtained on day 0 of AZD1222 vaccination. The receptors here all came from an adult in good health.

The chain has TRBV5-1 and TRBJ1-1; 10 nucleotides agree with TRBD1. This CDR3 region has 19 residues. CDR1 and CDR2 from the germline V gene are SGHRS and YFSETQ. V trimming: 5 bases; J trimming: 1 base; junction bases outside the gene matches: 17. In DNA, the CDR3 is TGCGCCAGCAGGTTGAACGCCGGGACAGGGGCTTTAGGGAACACTGAAGCTTTCTTT. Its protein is CASRLNAGTGALGNTEAFF.

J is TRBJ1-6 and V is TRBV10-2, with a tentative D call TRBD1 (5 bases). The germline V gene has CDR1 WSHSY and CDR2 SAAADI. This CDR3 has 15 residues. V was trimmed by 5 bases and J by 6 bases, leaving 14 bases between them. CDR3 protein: CASSLGDSSNSPLHF. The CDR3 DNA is TGCGCCAGCAGTCTAGGGGATTCCAGTAATTCACCCCTCCACTTT.

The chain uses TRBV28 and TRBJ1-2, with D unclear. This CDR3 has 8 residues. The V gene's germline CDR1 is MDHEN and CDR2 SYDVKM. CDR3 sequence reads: CAPYGYTF. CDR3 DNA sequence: TGTGCACCTTATGGCTACACCTTC.

The CDR3 is CAYPGHTVSGANVLTF. The DNA of the CDR3 is TGTGCCTATCCGGGACATACAGTCTCTGGGGCCAACGTCCTGACTTTC. The V call is TRBV30, the J call TRBJ2-6; the D gene is possibly TRBD1 (6 bases). Germline lookup yields CDR1 GTSNPN and CDR2 SVGIG (reference sequence). CDR3 size: 16 residues. V was cut by 7 bases and J by 0 bases, with 16 bases left in between.

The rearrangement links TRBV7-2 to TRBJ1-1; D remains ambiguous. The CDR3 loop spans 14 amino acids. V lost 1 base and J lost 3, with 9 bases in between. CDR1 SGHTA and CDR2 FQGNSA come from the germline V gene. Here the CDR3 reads CASSLVSRDTEAFF. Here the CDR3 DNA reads TGTGCCAGCAGCTTAGTGTCGAGGGACACTGAAGCTTTCTTT.

For the CDR3, the DNA is TGTGCCAGCAGCCTCCCCGGAGGCAGGCCGAACACCGGGGAGCTGTTTTTT. This sequence encodes CASSLPGGRPNTGELFF. The gene calls are TRBV4-2 and TRBJ2-2; the D gene is possibly TRBD2 (5 bases). Germline CDR1 LGHNA, CDR2 YNFKEQ. The CDR3 extends over 17 amino acids. Trimming stripped 4 bases from V and 0 bases from J, with 15 bases between.

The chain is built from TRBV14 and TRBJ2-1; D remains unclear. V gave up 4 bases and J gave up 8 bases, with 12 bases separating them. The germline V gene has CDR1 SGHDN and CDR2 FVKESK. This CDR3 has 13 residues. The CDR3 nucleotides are TGTGCCAGCAGCCTCACTTTCCGGGATGAGCAGTTCTTC. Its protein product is CASSLTFRDEQFF.

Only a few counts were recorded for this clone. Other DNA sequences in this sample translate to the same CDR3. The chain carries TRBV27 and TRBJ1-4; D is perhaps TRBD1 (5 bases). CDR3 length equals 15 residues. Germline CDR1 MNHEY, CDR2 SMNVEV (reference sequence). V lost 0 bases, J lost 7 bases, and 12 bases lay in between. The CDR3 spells CASSLSGTWGEKLFF. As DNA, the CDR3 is TGTGCCAGCAGTTTATCTGGGACGTGGGGTGAAAAACTGTTTTTT.

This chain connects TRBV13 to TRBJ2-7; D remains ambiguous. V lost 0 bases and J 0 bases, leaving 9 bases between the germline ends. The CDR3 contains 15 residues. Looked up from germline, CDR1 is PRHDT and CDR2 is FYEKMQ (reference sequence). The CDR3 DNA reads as TGTGCCAGCAGCTTAGGCCACCCAGGCTCCTACGAGCAGTACTTC. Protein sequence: CASSLGHPGSYEQYF.

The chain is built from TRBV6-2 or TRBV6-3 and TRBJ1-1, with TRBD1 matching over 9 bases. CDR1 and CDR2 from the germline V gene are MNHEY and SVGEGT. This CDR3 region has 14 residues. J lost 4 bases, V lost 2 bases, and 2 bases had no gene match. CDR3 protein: CASSYPDRGTEAFF. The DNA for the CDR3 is TGTGCCAGCAGTTACCCGGACAGGGGCACTGAAGCTTTCTTT.

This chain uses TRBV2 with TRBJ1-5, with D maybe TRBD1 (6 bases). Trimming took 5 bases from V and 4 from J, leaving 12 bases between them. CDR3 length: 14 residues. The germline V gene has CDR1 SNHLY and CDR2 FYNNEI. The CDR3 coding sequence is TGTGCCAGCAGTTCCGGACAGTTTAATCAGCCCCAGCATTTT. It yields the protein CASSSGQFNQPQHF.

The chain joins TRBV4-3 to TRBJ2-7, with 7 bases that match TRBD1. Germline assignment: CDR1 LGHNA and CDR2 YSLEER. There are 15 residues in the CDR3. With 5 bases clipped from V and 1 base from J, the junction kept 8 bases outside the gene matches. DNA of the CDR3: TGCGCCAGCAGCTGGGACAGAATTGGATCCTACGAGCAGTACTTC. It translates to CASSWDRIGSYEQYF.

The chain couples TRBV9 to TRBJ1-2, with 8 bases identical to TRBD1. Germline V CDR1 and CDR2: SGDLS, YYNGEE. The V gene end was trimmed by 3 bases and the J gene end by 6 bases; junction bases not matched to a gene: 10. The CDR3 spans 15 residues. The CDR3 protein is CASSGGQARKDGYTF. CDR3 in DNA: TGTGCCAGCAGCGGGGGACAGGCGAGAAAGGATGGCTACACCTTC.

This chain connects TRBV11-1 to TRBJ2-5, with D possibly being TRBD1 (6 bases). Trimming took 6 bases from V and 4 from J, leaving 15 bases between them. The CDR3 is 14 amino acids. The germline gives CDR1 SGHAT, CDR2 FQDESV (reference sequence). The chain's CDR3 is CASRDSTLGETQYF. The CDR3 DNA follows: TGTGCCAGCAGGGACAGTACCCTTGGAGAGACCCAGTACTTC.